These 3 T cell receptor beta chains originate from one sample sequenced in a study of blood T cells in healthy people across ages. Using a J-beta primer mix together with a sample-barcoded 5' primer, a second PCR was run for roughly 6 to 11 cycles. MiXCR, applied by TCRdb to the 5' RACE reads, yields one record per CDR3 protein. The table includes about 770,000 distinct CDR3 sequences, 40% to 50% detected once. Source material: blood. The receptor set was obtained from a man aged 55-75 years in good health.

The chain has TRBV24-1 and TRBJ2-5; possibly TRBD1 for D (5 bases). V was clipped by 1 base and J by 9 bases, with 14 bases between them. Looked up from germline, CDR1 is KGHDR and CDR2 is SFDVKD. This CDR3 spans 14 amino acids. The CDR3: CATSDFRASTAQYF. The DNA for the CDR3 is TGTGCCACCAGTGATTTCAGGGCCTCAACGGCCCAGTACTTC.

This sequence joins TRBV5-1 and TRBJ1-6; weak D call: TRBD1 (5 bases). Germline CDR1 reads SGHRS; CDR2 reads YFSETQ. The V gene lost 4 bases and the J gene lost 6 bases, with 8 bases spanning the gap. The CDR3 sequence is 13 residues long. The CDR3 DNA sequence: TGCGCCAGCAGCGTGACAGTTAATTCACCCCTCCACTTT. This encodes CASSVTVNSPLHF.

V is TRBV7-2 and J is TRBJ2-5; D is perhaps TRBD1 (5 bases). The V end lost 1 base, the J end lost 4 bases, and 13 bases lay between the germline ends. This CDR3 region has 15 residues. Germline V gene data show CDR1 as SGHTA and CDR2 as FQGNSA. The CDR3 spells CASSLGSAGLETQYF. The CDR3 DNA sequence: TGTGCCAGCAGCTTAGGGTCGGCAGGGTTAGAGACCCAGTACTTC.